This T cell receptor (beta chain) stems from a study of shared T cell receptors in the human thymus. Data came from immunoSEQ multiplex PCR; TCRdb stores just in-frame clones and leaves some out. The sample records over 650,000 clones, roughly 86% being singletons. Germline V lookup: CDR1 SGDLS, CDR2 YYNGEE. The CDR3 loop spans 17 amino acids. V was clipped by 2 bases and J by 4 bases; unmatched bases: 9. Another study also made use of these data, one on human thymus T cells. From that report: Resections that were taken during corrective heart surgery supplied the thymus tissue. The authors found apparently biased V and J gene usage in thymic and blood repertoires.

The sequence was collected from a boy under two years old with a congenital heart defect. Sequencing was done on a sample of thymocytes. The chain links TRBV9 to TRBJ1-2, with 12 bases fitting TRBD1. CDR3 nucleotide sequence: TGTGCCAGCAGCGTTGGGCCCGGGACAGGGGGCTTCTATGGCTACACCTTC. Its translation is CASSVGPGTGGFYGYTF.